This is a list of T cell receptor beta chains from one sample in a study of blood T cell repertoires in COVID-19. Repertoires were generated with immunoSEQ multiplex PCR, while TCRdb's copy carries only in-frame clones and drops some. The table shows over 400,000 clones, with 70% to 90% occurring only once. Sequenced: peripheral blood. The receptor set was obtained from a human donor in a cohort sampled during active COVID-19. Both conserved end residues are trimmed from each CDR3.

V gene | CDR3 protein
TRBV5-4 | ASSSQGGPQH
TRBV9 | ASSKESGRELF
TRBV2 | ASSVQGADNSPLH
TRBV5-8 | ASSLGEADTIY
TRBV7-2 | ASSGGGAIRTEAF
TRBV7-9 | ASSSRRGGEKLF
TRBV7-9 | ASSPSTGGASGNTIY
TRBV4-1 | ASSLGTGGRGANVLT
TRBV27 | ASSLRGDSEAF
TRBV9 | ASSVRDRGLEETQY
TRBV5-1 | ASSLIGEAF
TRBV7-2 | ASSFYVGGPPLEQY
TRBV5-1 | ASSRGTLSSYEQY
TRBV7-8 | ASIPGTSGDYNEQF
TRBV23-1 | ASSPRGYEQY
TRBV6-1 | ASSEDGRISGYT
TRBV4-3 | ASSQGRQGVNEQF
TRBV19 | ASSISGWGYT
TRBV5-1 | ASLEGLAGGVAGELF
TRBV5-6 | ASSSWDSGYT
TRBV2 | ASSTPSGANVLT
TRBV7-3 | ASSLTGLAGGLSEQY
TRBV28 | ASEQGFEETQY
TRBV7-8 | ASRSRITNTEAF
TRBV6-2/TRBV6-3 | ASSDRNGQEQF
TRBV27 | ASSFLPTGTSRTDTQY
TRBV6-2/TRBV6-3 | ASSLAGATGELF
TRBV12-5 | ASGSTSWTGTSDSSSYNEQF
TRBV4-2 | ASSQSNSGSGEQY
TRBV6-2/TRBV6-3 | ASSSHSGRAFNEQF
TRBV7-2 | ASSWGQGNGYT
TRBV5-4 | ASSLSGKAGELF
TRBV19 | ASSRIPGTANEAF
TRBV7-9 | ASSPRSGANVLT
TRBV6-5 | ASSSGTGSLQETQY
TRBV11-2 | ASTKDRGAHNEQF
TRBV20-1 | SASDPLQGGEKLF
TRBV29-1 | SVLGLAGAGTGELF
TRBV11-2 | ASSLQPRAGNNEQF
TRBV3-1/TRBV3-2 | ASSQYGAGAYNEQF
TRBV7-3 | ASSLTRLAGTSTDTQY